The sequence of this T cell receptor (beta chain) was determined in a study of blood T cell repertoires in COVID-19. Study as a whole: Samples representing acute and convalescent COVID-19 were sourced from the United States, Italy and Spain. T cells, B-cell-depleted T cells, or PBMCs supplied cDNA or gDNA.

Per the germline V gene, CDR1 is SGHRS and CDR2 is YFSETQ. The length of the CDR3 is 16 residues. Losses at the gene ends were 4 bases for V and 1 base for J; bases not matched to a gene: 7. Per the original methods: Quantification of nucleated cells was approximated via reference gene primer amplification. Measured with immunoSEQ multiplex PCR; TCRdb has only the in-frame clones, and not every one. V and J calls and clone size are given by that table; D and trimming were obtained from the DNA. The data hold fewer than 95,000 clones, with approximately 88% observed a single time. Sequenced input: peripheral blood. V and J are TRBV5-1 and TRBJ2-3; 9 nucleotides match TRBD2. This clonotype was obtained from a man aged 60-69 years with acute or convalescent COVID-19. The CDR3, as DNA: TGCGCCAGCAGCGCCGTGGTAGCGGGAGGCACAGATACGCAGTATTTT. Protein: CASSAVVAGGTDTQYF.